Presented here are 24 T cell receptor beta chains from one specimen sequenced in a study of OX40 agonist ivuxolimab in advanced cancers. The table came from immunoSEQ multiplex PCR; TCRdb's copy has only in-frame clones and leaves some out. The sample lists about 26,000 clones, 85% occurring once. The source was CD4+ or CD8+ T cells sorted from blood, collected in a trial of the OX40 agonist ivuxolimab. The receptors shown here come from an adult with an advanced solid tumor such as melanoma, head and neck, liver or kidney cancer.

V gene TRBV6-5 combines with J gene TRBJ2-1; D gene unclear. Trimming took off 8 bases at V and 4 bases at J, with 12 bases between the two ends. The CDR3 is 13 amino acids. Germline assignment: CDR1 MNHEY and CDR2 SVGAGI. The CDR3 is CASLTELYNEQFF. CDR3 DNA sequence: TGTGCCAGCCTAACGGAGTTGTACAATGAGCAGTTCTTC.

The sample holds one count of this clone. The rearrangement uses TRBV5-8 and TRBJ2-1; perhaps TRBD2 as D (5 bases). Trimming cost V 4 bases and J 0 bases, with 11 bases left between them. CDR1 is SGHTS and CDR2 is YDEGEE in the germline V gene. The CDR3 length is 15 residues. The CDR3 reads CASSPFGSSYNEQFF. The CDR3 DNA reads TGTGCCAGCAGCCCCTTTGGGAGCTCCTACAATGAGCAGTTCTTC.

The chain combines TRBV7-2 with TRBJ1-6; D is unresolved. Per germline, CDR1 SGHTA and CDR2 FQGNSA. Trimming removed 1 base from V and 2 bases from J, with 3 bases in between. CDR3 length: 14 residues. The CDR3 nucleotides are TGTGCCAGCAGCTTAGGTACCTATAATTCACCCCTCCACTTT. Translated: CASSLGTYNSPLHF. Filled out from reference TRBV7-2 and TRBJ1-6, the complete variable domain reads GAGVSQSPSNKVTEKGKDVELRCDPISGHTALYWYRQSLGQGLEFLIYFQGNSAPDKSGLPSDRFSAERTGGSVSTLTIQRTQQEDSAVYLCASSLGTYNSPLHFGNGTRLTVT.

This rearrangement joins TRBV2 to TRBJ1-5; D gene unclear. This CDR3 comprises 17 residues. Trimming pared 3 bases from V and 2 bases from J, leaving 17 bases between. Germline V lookup: CDR1 SNHLY, CDR2 FYNNEI. CDR3 residues: CASSEDRGFNGNQPQHF. The CDR3 DNA follows: TGTGCCAGCAGTGAGGATCGGGGATTCAATGGCAATCAGCCCCAGCATTTT.

With regard to this clone: A far more abundant clone sits one base away, making this likely a read error. Other DNA sequences in this specimen translate into the identical CDR3. The chain is built from TRBV5-4 and TRBJ1-2; a possible D gene is TRBD1 (5 bases). The CDR3 length is 14 residues. Trimming removed 0 bases at V and 8 bases at J, with 14 bases between. In germline, CDR1 is SGHNT, CDR2 YYREEE (reference sequence). CDR3 residues: CASSLESRGWGYTF. The CDR3 nucleotides read TGTGCCAGCAGCTTGGAGTCCCGGGGCTGGGGCTACACCTTC.

The V gene is TRBV6-5, the J gene TRBJ2-7; D remains ambiguous. Trimming removed 6 bases at V and 0 bases at J, with 15 bases between. The V gene's germline CDR1 is MNHEY and CDR2 SVGAGI. The CDR3 has 15 amino acids. Written as DNA, the CDR3 is TGTGCCAGCAGGAGTGGAACCCTCAGCTCCTACGAGCAGTACTTC. Translation gives CASRSGTLSSYEQYF.

The DNA of the CDR3 is TGTGCCAGCAGCTTCCCCTCCTACGAGCAGTACTTC. It translates to CASSFPSYEQYF. The rearrangement joins TRBV11-2 to TRBJ2-7; no firm D call. The germline V gene encodes CDR1 SGHAT and CDR2 FQNNGV. The CDR3 consists of 12 residues. Trimming removed 3 bases at V and 0 bases at J, with 3 bases between. Full variable domain (outside the CDR3, taken from reference TRBV11-2 and TRBJ2-7): EAGVAQSPRYKIIEKRQSVAFWCNPISGHATLYWYQQILGQGPKLLIQFQNNGVVDDSQLPKDRFSAERLKGVDSTLKIQPAKLEDSAVYLCASSFPSYEQYFGPGTRLTVT.

This chain links TRBV5-5 with TRBJ1-5; unclear D gene. This CDR3 region has 17 residues. Germline V lookup: CDR1 SGHKS, CDR2 YYEKEE (reference sequence). V shed 2 bases and J shed 5 bases, with 20 bases lying between them. The CDR3 spells CASSFFGPGDLDQPQHF. As DNA, the CDR3 is TGTGCCAGCAGCTTTTTTGGCCCCGGGGATTTGGATCAGCCCCAGCATTTT.

The chain joins TRBV7-9 to TRBJ1-2, with D hard to call. Trimming removed 6 bases from V and 2 bases from J, with 10 bases in between. Germline V gives CDR1 SEHNR, CDR2 FQNEAQ (reference sequence). The length of the CDR3 is 13 residues. The CDR3 sequence is CASRSNPNYGYTF. CDR3 DNA sequence: TGTGCCAGCAGGTCAAACCCAAACTATGGCTACACCTTC.

This chain uses TRBV19 with TRBJ1-1; a weak D match, TRBD1 (5 bases). The CDR3 contains 14 residues. The germline V and J ends were trimmed by 6 bases and 1 base, with 12 bases remaining between them. Per the germline V gene, CDR1 is LNHDA and CDR2 is SQIVND (reference sequence). CDR3 in amino acids: CASRWGRGNTEAFF. DNA for the CDR3: TGTGCCAGTAGATGGGGACGGGGGAACACTGAAGCTTTCTTT.

This rearrangement joins TRBV6-1 to TRBJ2-2, with D perhaps TRBD2 (5 bases). Germline CDR1 and CDR2: MNHNS and SASEGT. This CDR3 is built from 13 residues. With 4 bases removed from V and 4 bases from J, the gap between germline ends came to 7 bases. The CDR3 loop is CASSGLLTGELFF. CDR3 coding DNA: TGTGCCAGCAGTGGACTACTCACCGGGGAGCTGTTTTTT.

The chain carries TRBV9 and TRBJ2-1, with TRBD2 matching over 8 bases. J was trimmed by 4 bases and V by 4 bases; bases with no gene match: 4. The CDR3 runs 14 residues. CDR1 is SGDLS, CDR2 YYNGEE, per germline. CDR3 bases: TGTGCCAGCAGCCCAGGGACTAGTTACAATGAGCAGTTCTTC. This codes for CASSPGTSYNEQFF.

This clone was detected only a few times. This chain uses TRBV27 with TRBJ1-2, with a tentative D call TRBD1 (5 bases). This CDR3 comprises 10 residues. The V gene's germline CDR1 is MNHEY and CDR2 SMNVEV (reference sequence). V was trimmed by 8 bases and J by 7 bases, leaving 8 bases between them. The CDR3 sequence: CASRGGGYTF. CDR3 nucleotides: TGTGCCAGCCGGGGGGGTGGCTACACCTTC.

The CDR3 is CASSLGFLEFQRETQYF. CDR3 DNA sequence: TGCGCCAGCAGCTTGGGCTTCCTCGAGTTCCAAAGAGAGACCCAGTACTTC. The V gene is TRBV5-1, the J gene TRBJ2-5; no reliable D call. Trimming left V 0 bases short and J 4 bases short, with 19 bases between. Germline V CDR1 and CDR2: SGHRS, YFSETQ. The length of the CDR3 is 17 residues.

The chain recombines TRBV4-3 with TRBJ2-2, with a weak D call TRBD1 (6 bases). There are 16 residues in the CDR3. The germline CDR1 and CDR2 sequences are LGHNA and YSLEER. V was trimmed by 3 bases and J by 1 base, leaving 12 bases between them. The CDR3 DNA reads TGCGCCAGCAGCCAGAGGGACATTCTGAACACCGGGGAGCTGTTTTTT. Translating it yields CASSQRDILNTGELFF.

The rearrangement uses TRBV7-8 and TRBJ2-3; tentatively, D is TRBD1 (5 bases). Trimming removed 2 bases at V and 4 bases at J, with 16 bases between. In germline, CDR1 is SGHVS, CDR2 FQNEAQ. CDR3 length: 16 residues. CDR3 protein: CASSLYYSGFADTQYF. CDR3 bases: TGTGCCAGCAGCTTATACTATTCAGGGTTCGCAGATACGCAGTATTTT. Supplemented by reference TRBV7-8 and TRBJ2-3, the full variable domain reads GAGVSQSPRYKVAKRGQDVALRCDPISGHVSLFWYQQALGQGPEFLTYFQNEAQLDKSGLPSDRFFAERPEGSVSTLKIQRTQQEDSAVYLCASSLYYSGFADTQYFGPGTRLTVL.

The chain recombines TRBV4-3 with TRBJ1-2; possible D gene TRBD1, 5 bases. Germline V gene data show CDR1 as LGHNA and CDR2 as YSLEER. CDR3 size: 16 residues. With 0 bases removed from V and 4 bases from J, the gap between germline ends came to 15 bases. The CDR3 is CASSQDRAGKGYGYTF. The CDR3 DNA reads as TGCGCCAGCAGCCAAGATAGGGCAGGGAAGGGCTATGGCTACACCTTC.

The chain couples TRBV28 to TRBJ2-5; no reliable D call. The CDR3 spans 13 residues. Deletions cut 2 bases from V and 7 bases from J, with 11 bases between. CDR1 is MDHEN and CDR2 is SYDVKM in the germline V gene. The DNA of the CDR3 is TGTGCCAGCAGTTTAGCTACCCTAGGGACCCAGTACTTC. Protein: CASSLATLGTQYF. The variable domain in full, with the rest retrieved from reference TRBV28 and TRBJ2-5, is DVKVTQSSRYLVKRTGEKVFLECVQDMDHENMFWYRQDPGLGLRLIYFSYDVKMKEKGDIPEGYSVSREKKERFSLILESASTNQTSMYLCASSLATLGTQYFGPGTRLLVL.

This clone counts as medium-sized. The rearrangement joins TRBV5-6 to TRBJ2-1, with D unclear. Germline assignment: CDR1 SGHDT and CDR2 YYEEEE. V gave up 3 bases and J gave up 0 bases, with 7 bases separating them. The CDR3 runs to 14 residues. The CDR3 DNA reads as TGTGCCAGCAGCTCGTTTAACTCCTACAATGAGCAGTTCTTC. The encoded protein is CASSSFNSYNEQFF.

The chain couples TRBV11-3 to TRBJ2-7; D may be TRBD2 (5 bases). Germline CDR1 SGHNT, CDR2 YENEEA. V was shortened by 3 bases and J by 3 bases, with 15 bases between the two germline ends. The CDR3 is 15 residues long. The CDR3 loop is CASSFSTGNSYEQYF. CDR3 nucleotide sequence: TGTGCCAGCAGCTTTAGTACGGGGAACAGCTACGAGCAGTACTTC.

This sequence joins TRBV11-2 and TRBJ2-7; weak D call: TRBD2 (8 bases). V lost 5 bases to trimming and J lost 3 bases, with 17 bases between them. The CDR3 totals 15 residues. Germline values: CDR1 SGHAT, CDR2 FQNNGV. CDR3 nucleotide sequence: TGTGCCAGCAGCCATAGCGGGACAGCATACTACGAGCAGTACTTC. Its translation is CASSHSGTAYYEQYF.

The chain joins TRBV4-3 to TRBJ2-3; no clear D. This CDR3 comprises 14 residues. The V end was cut by 5 bases, the J end by 0 bases, with 9 bases between. The germline V gene has CDR1 LGHNA and CDR2 YSLEER. CDR3 in DNA: TGCGCCAGCAGCTCTCACCGCAGCACAGATACGCAGTATTTT. It yields the protein CASSSHRSTDTQYF.

This chain uses TRBV6-1 with TRBJ2-7; 8 bases align to TRBD1. CDR3 length equals 15 residues. The J segment lost 2 bases and the V segment lost 0 bases, leaving 3 bases of the junction unmatched. Germline loops: CDR1 MNHNS, CDR2 SASEGT. The CDR3 is CASSEAVTGAYEQYF. CDR3 in DNA: TGTGCCAGCAGTGAAGCCGTGACAGGGGCCTACGAGCAGTACTTC.

The chain carries TRBV19 and TRBJ1-1, with a weak D call TRBD1 (5 bases). V was pared by 6 bases and J by 1 base, with 9 bases between. The CDR3 totals 13 residues. CDR1 and CDR2 (germline): LNHDA, SQIVND (reference sequence). The CDR3 DNA reads TGTGCCAGTAGCCATGGGACGAACACTGAAGCTTTCTTT. Translated: CASSHGTNTEAFF.